This entry is about one T cell receptor (beta chain). This entry is derived from a study of blood T cell repertoires in COVID-19. CDR3 size: 15 residues. CDR1 and CDR2 from the germline V gene are SGHDN and FVKESK. V gave up 6 bases and J gave up 1 base; unmatched junction bases: 3. Method: immunoSEQ multiplex PCR; TCRdb's copy keeps in-frame clones and lacks some. The sample has fewer than 450,000 clones, more than 85% seen once. The origin of this receptor is a woman in her 30s who had recovered from COVID-19. Material: PBMCs or T cells enriched from blood (not recorded which). V gene TRBV14 combines with J gene TRBJ2-1; TRBD2 matches 10 bases. DNA for the CDR3: TGTGCCAGCAGAGGTAGCGGGGGGTCCTACAATGAGCAGTTCTTC. Protein: CASRGSGGSYNEQFF.